Listed here are 21 T cell receptor beta chains from one sample, sequenced in a study of cytomegalovirus exposure and HLA in healthy donors. The PCR used 60 Vbeta and 13 Jbeta primers. Profiled with immunoSEQ multiplex PCR; TCRdb holds only in-frame clones, not every one. The table records over 150,000 clones, around 80% of them present only once. Sequenced input: PBMCs. The receptors were sampled from a girl aged 5 to 17 in good health and CMV-seropositive.

V usage is TRBV5-4 and J usage is TRBJ2-7; 9 bases map to TRBD2. Trimming cost V 0 bases and J 2 bases; bases outside gene matches: 6. The CDR3 has 16 amino acids. Per the germline V gene, CDR1 is SGHNT and CDR2 is YYREEE (reference sequence). CDR3 nucleotides: TGTGCCAGCAGCTTGGGAACCGGCGGGGGGGCCTACGAGCAGTACTTC. It is translated as CASSLGTGGGAYEQYF.

This chain links TRBV2 with TRBJ2-7, with 9 bases fitting TRBD2. Germline values: CDR1 SNHLY, CDR2 FYNNEI. CDR3 length: 15 amino acids. The V segment lost 6 bases and the J segment 2 bases; nucleotides outside the gene matches: 8. This CDR3 reads CASRPGLARTYEQYF. CDR3 DNA sequence: TGTGCCAGCAGACCAGGACTAGCGAGGACCTACGAGCAGTACTTC.

The chain couples TRBV9 to TRBJ1-4; D uncertain. Trimming removed 2 bases at V and 2 bases at J, with 7 bases between. The CDR3 extends over 14 amino acids. Looked up from germline, CDR1 is SGDLS and CDR2 is YYNGEE. CDR3 DNA: TGTGCCAGCAGCGTGTCCGGGACTAATGAAAAACTGTTTTTT. Translating it yields CASSVSGTNEKLFF.

V and J are TRBV30 and TRBJ2-3, with TRBD2 matching 9 bases. In germline, CDR1 is GTSNPN, CDR2 SVGIG (reference sequence). This CDR3 region has 15 residues. J lost 2 bases, V lost 0 bases, and 3 bases had no gene match. The CDR3 nucleotides are TGTGCCTGGAGTGTACTAGCGGGCATCACAGATACGCAGTATTTT. This translates into CAWSVLAGITDTQYF.

The chain links TRBV7-2 to TRBJ2-5, with 11 positions matching TRBD2. Germline CDR1 and CDR2: SGHTA and FQGNSA. The trim removed 6 bases at V and 5 bases at J, leaving 14 bases unmatched. CDR3 length equals 17 residues. As DNA, the CDR3 is TGTGCCAGCAGTTTCCCCCTAGCGGGGGGCGATTCGGAGACCCAGTACTTC. As protein: CASSFPLAGGDSETQYF. Together with reference TRBV7-2 and TRBJ2-5, the CDR3 gives the full variable domain: GAGVSQSPSNKVTEKGKDVELRCDPISGHTALYWYRQSLGQGLEFLIYFQGNSAPDKSGLPSDRFSAERTGGSVSTLTIQRTQQEDSAVYLCASSFPLAGGDSETQYFGPGTRLLVL.

The chain links TRBV6-1 to TRBJ1-1, with D tentatively TRBD1 (5 bases). V lost 8 bases to trimming and J lost 11 bases, with 21 bases between them. This CDR3 spans 13 amino acids. Germline V gene data show CDR1 as MNHNS and CDR2 as SASEGT. This chain's CDR3 is CASQGQGYGTAFF. The CDR3 coding sequence is TGTGCCAGCCAGGGTCAAGGTTACGGTACTGCTTTCTTT.

The gene calls are TRBV2 and TRBJ2-7; 7 positions match TRBD1. Trimming at V came to 2 bases and at J to 4 bases, leaving 8 bases not matched to a gene. The germline V gene encodes CDR1 SNHLY and CDR2 FYNNEI. This CDR3 has 15 residues. The CDR3 here is CASSEFKGQPYEQYF. The CDR3 region has the DNA TGTGCCAGCAGTGAATTTAAGGGACAGCCTTACGAGCAGTACTTC.

The V call is TRBV4-2, the J call TRBJ2-1; 9 nucleotides align to TRBD2. The length of the CDR3 is 18 residues. The germline CDR1 and CDR2 sequences are LGHNA and YNFKEQ. The V and J ends lost 1 base and 1 base, in that order; junction bases with no gene match: 8. CDR3 region: CASSQGAGGPYSYNEQFF. Written as DNA, the CDR3 is TGTGCCAGCAGCCAAGGGGCGGGAGGGCCCTATTCCTACAATGAGCAGTTCTTC.

The chain employs TRBV4-3 and TRBJ2-2; no clear D gene. The germline gives CDR1 LGHNA, CDR2 YSLEER. The CDR3 loop spans 14 amino acids. V was pared by 2 bases and J by 1 base, with 5 bases between. The CDR3 loop reads CASSQTKNTGELFF. DNA of the CDR3: TGCGCCAGCAGCCAAACTAAGAACACCGGGGAGCTGTTTTTT.

This chain links TRBV28 with TRBJ2-3; 12 positions agree with TRBD1. This CDR3 region has 15 residues. From germline, CDR1 is MDHEN and CDR2 SYDVKM. V was clipped by 6 bases and J by 4 bases; unmatched bases: 5. The CDR3 loop reads CASSRDRGRPDTQYF. Written as DNA, the CDR3 is TGTGCCAGCAGCCGGGACAGGGGGCGCCCAGATACGCAGTATTTT. Using reference TRBV28 and TRBJ2-3 for the parts outside the CDR3, the full variable domain is DVKVTQSSRYLVKRTGEKVFLECVQDMDHENMFWYRQDPGLGLRLIYFSYDVKMKEKGDIPEGYSVSREKKERFSLILESASTNQTSMYLCASSRDRGRPDTQYFGPGTRLTVL.

The genes are TRBV7-2 and TRBJ2-7; D perhaps matches TRBD1 (6 bases). The V and J ends lost 6 bases and 0 bases respectively, with 12 bases between them. This CDR3 region has 14 residues. Germline lookup yields CDR1 SGHTA and CDR2 FQGNSA. The CDR3 protein is CASSRLTGSYEQYF. The CDR3 region has the DNA TGTGCCAGCAGTCGACTGACAGGCTCCTACGAGCAGTACTTC.

The rearrangement links TRBV5-4 to TRBJ2-4; a possible D gene is TRBD2 (6 bases). CDR1 is SGHNT and CDR2 is YYREEE in the germline V gene (reference sequence). The CDR3 consists of 15 residues. V lost 0 bases and J lost 10, with 17 bases in between. CDR3 bases: TGTGCCAGCAGCTTGGTGGCCGGGGGAGCCTCAATTCAGTACTTC. Translation gives CASSLVAGGASIQYF.

This clone was observed a single time. The chain is built from TRBV27 and TRBJ2-3, with 7 bases that match TRBD1. After removal of 5 bases from V and 9 bases from J, the junction contained 5 bases not matched to a gene. This CDR3 is built from 12 residues. From germline, CDR1 is MNHEY and CDR2 SMNVEV (reference sequence). The CDR3 sequence: CASSLDRLTQYF. CDR3 in DNA: TGTGCCAGCAGTCTGGACAGGTTAACGCAGTATTTT.

V and J are TRBV7-9 and TRBJ2-5; 9 nucleotides agree with TRBD2. The V gene's germline CDR1 is SEHNR and CDR2 FQNEAQ (reference sequence). V shed 1 base, J shed 1 base, and the junction held 4 bases outside the gene matches. This CDR3 has 16 amino acids. The CDR3 DNA is TGTGCCAGCAGCTTAGGCGGGGGGGACTTCCAAGAGACCCAGTACTTC. Translated, it gives CASSLGGGDFQETQYF.

This chain links TRBV4-3 with TRBJ2-3; unclear D gene. The CDR3 spans 16 residues. CDR1 and CDR2 from the germline V gene are LGHNA and YSLEER. V was trimmed by 1 base and J by 3 bases, leaving 14 bases between them. The CDR3 is CASSQGSRVRTDTQYF. The CDR3 bases are TGCGCCAGCAGCCAAGGCTCTCGGGTTAGGACAGATACGCAGTATTTT.

The J gene is TRBJ1-1, the V gene TRBV27; 8 nucleotides align to TRBD1. Trimming cost V 2 bases and J 6 bases; bases outside gene matches: 5. The germline V gene has CDR1 MNHEY and CDR2 SMNVEV (reference sequence). The CDR3 has 14 amino acids. CDR3 nucleotides: TGTGCCAGCAGTTTAGCGACAGGGGCATCTGAAGCTTTCTTT. Residues: CASSLATGASEAFF.

The chain uses TRBV7-9 and TRBJ1-4, with D possibly TRBD1 on 5 matching bases. The CDR3 runs to 13 residues. Deletions cut 3 bases from V and 8 bases from J, with 10 bases between. Per the germline V gene, CDR1 is SEHNR and CDR2 is FQNEAQ (reference sequence). The CDR3 region has the DNA TGTGCCAGCAGCTTCCGGGACTTCGAAAAACTGTTTTTT. Amino acids: CASSFRDFEKLFF.

The chain joins TRBV30 to TRBJ2-1, with TRBD2 matching 10 bases. The CDR3 sequence is 15 residues long. The germline V gene encodes CDR1 GTSNPN and CDR2 SVGIG (reference sequence). V lost 2 bases to trimming and J lost 6 bases; unmatched junction nucleotides: 7. CDR3 loop: CAWSPLAGIRNEQFF. DNA for the CDR3: TGTGCCTGGAGTCCACTAGCGGGAATACGCAATGAGCAGTTCTTC.

This chain joins TRBV30 and TRBJ1-5, with D maybe TRBD1 (5 bases). V was trimmed by 0 bases and J by 1 base, leaving 16 bases between them. The germline V gene encodes CDR1 GTSNPN and CDR2 SVGIG (reference sequence). The CDR3 has 17 residues. The CDR3 bases are TGTGCCTGGAGTGTTGGACCGGGGGGTTTGAGCAATCAGCCCCAGCATTTT. It is translated as CAWSVGPGGLSNQPQHF.

The chain links TRBV11-3 to TRBJ1-1; no reliable D call. CDR3 length: 13 residues. Germline assignment: CDR1 SGHNT and CDR2 YENEEA. V was shortened by 2 bases and J by 3 bases, with 7 bases between the two germline ends. The CDR3 loop reads CASSLSGYTEAFF. The CDR3 region has the DNA TGTGCCAGCAGCTTATCAGGATACACTGAAGCTTTCTTT.

This clone was detected only a few times. The genes are TRBV6-5 and TRBJ2-1; 10 bases fit TRBD2. The CDR3 contains 15 residues. CDR1 and CDR2 (germline): MNHEY, SVGAGI. The trim removed 2 bases at V and 4 bases at J, leaving 2 bases unmatched. CDR3 DNA: TGTGCCAGCAGTTACGGACTAGCGGTATACAATGAGCAGTTCTTC. Its translation is CASSYGLAVYNEQFF.